The sample holds many counts of the clone carrying this T cell receptor beta chain. Antigen: not known. Conversion of TCR transcripts into cDNA relied on 5'RACE template switching, which added a universal primer site and UMIs. TCRdb reanalysed the 5' RACE reads using MiXCR and keeps one entry per CDR3 protein. The sample yields 600,000 to 750,000 distinct CDR3 sequences, approximately 13% seen once. The data are from a study of T cells after yellow fever vaccination. Study-wide context: It was SMART-Seq v4 Ultra Low Input that prepared the fractions with low cell numbers.

Looked up from germline, CDR1 is MNHEY and CDR2 is SVGEGT. The CDR3 runs to 12 residues. The V end lost 8 bases, the J end lost 1 base, and 8 bases lay between the germline ends. Study findings and constraints: After the booster, about 95% of CD4 and 88% of CD8 primary-response clones were re-detected. The study found a weaker secondary response that peaked faster, day 5 versus 15.

Sequencing used PBMCs, obtained on the day of the yellow fever booster vaccination. This receptor was identified in a man between 25 and 39 years old who received the YFV17D yellow fever vaccine. The chain links TRBV6-2 or TRBV6-3 to TRBJ2-5, with D unclear. The CDR3 loop is CASRTVQETQYF. The CDR3 nucleotides read TGTGCCAGCCGAACAGTCCAAGAGACCCAGTACTTC.